This record covers a single T cell receptor (beta chain). V was pared by 6 bases and J by 4 bases, with 3 bases of the junction left unmatched. The CDR3 is 15 residues long. CDR1 MNHEY and CDR2 SVGEGT come from the germline V gene. The data were taken from a study of T cells in Graves' hyperthyroidism and ophthalmopathy. From RNA transcripts, TCR beta CDR3 regions were amplified. First-round RT-PCR with HTBI primers amplified the TCR CDR3 region. TCRdb fed the multiplex PCR reads into MiXCR, producing one record per CDR3 protein. The table includes approximately 600,000 distinct CDR3 sequences, 12% to 15% detected once.

The V call is TRBV6-2 or TRBV6-3, the J call TRBJ2-2; 12 bases line up with TRBD2. The TCR sequence derives from a woman under 30 with Graves' ophthalmopathy. Material: blood. The CDR3 here is CASRGLAGGTGELFF. CDR3 bases: TGTGCCAGCAGGGGACTAGCGGGTGGCACCGGGGAGCTGTTTTTT.